The rows below give T cell receptor beta chains drawn from one sample of a study of T cell responses to AZD1222 COVID-19 vaccine. This table comes from immunoSEQ multiplex PCR, and its TCRdb copy is limited to in-frame clones, with some not included. The sample lists roughly 160,000 clones, roughly nine tenths occurring once. The material was peripheral blood, obtained on day 0 of AZD1222 vaccination. The receptor set was obtained from an adult in good health. The CDR3 runs from the conserved cysteine through the conserved F or W.

V gene	J gene	CDR3 protein
TRBV25-1	TRBJ2-5	CATTQGSTQYF
TRBV5-1	TRBJ1-1	CASSLTGGPTEAFF
TRBV6-6	TRBJ2-1	CASSQRLAGSNEQFF
TRBV12-3/TRBV12-4	TRBJ2-5	CASSTQPETQYF
TRBV4-3	TRBJ2-7	CASSHAAGTSGEQYF
TRBV20-1	TRBJ1-1	CSAGTREAFF
TRBV7-9	TRBJ2-3	CASSFSTDTQYF
TRBV14	TRBJ2-3	CASSQEMKRGPLVDTQYF
TRBV5-1	TRBJ2-3	CASSLAQGAGTDTQYF
TRBV2	TRBJ2-2	CASRTGVTGELFF
TRBV6-5	TRBJ1-1	CASSYSFRRVNTEAFF
TRBV25-1	TRBJ2-3	CASSELWRGVGDTQYF
TRBV2	TRBJ1-2	CASSDTGSGYTF
TRBV7-9	TRBJ2-5	CASSSSLALQLQETQYF
TRBV21-1	TRBJ2-3	CASSKVQRGHTDTQYF
TRBV9	TRBJ2-6	CASSAPGGTGSSGANVLTF
TRBV12-3/TRBV12-4	TRBJ1-6	CASSYRGNSPLHF
TRBV28	TRBJ1-1	CASSLFRGRTEAFF
TRBV24-1	TRBJ2-3	CATSVAGTDTQYF
TRBV27	TRBJ1-1	CASSLGGDVTEAFF
TRBV28	TRBJ1-2	CASSLGTKLGGYTF
TRBV5-1	TRBJ1-3	CASSPGQGQVDTIYF
TRBV5-5	TRBJ2-2	CASTAGVGELFF
TRBV28	TRBJ2-7	CASSLYGTNTYEQYF
TRBV7-9	TRBJ1-3	CASSPGGWSGNTIYF
TRBV18	TRBJ2-3	CASSPRRGIPGSTRGTDTQYF
TRBV6-2/TRBV6-3	TRBJ2-7	CASSYSNSGISYEQYF
TRBV7-2	TRBJ1-2	CASSSSRGVGYGYTF
TRBV5-1	TRBJ1-1	CASSLYGAGTGVFVGTEAFF
TRBV3-1/TRBV3-2	TRBJ2-7	CASSPTGYVYEQYF
TRBV6-5	TRBJ1-1	CASRGRGVNTEAFF
TRBV6-5	TRBJ2-2	CASTGFGTGELFF
TRBV30	TRBJ1-5	CAWSVRGLYSNQPQHF
TRBV24-1	TRBJ2-5	CATSDHDWGTQYF
TRBV19	TRBJ1-1	CASKREMNTEAFF
TRBV7-2	TRBJ2-1	CASSLVSGGTYNEQFF
TRBV10-3	TRBJ2-5	CATTGGPQETQYF
TRBV10-3	TRBJ1-2	CAISDRERGNYGYTF
TRBV5-4	TRBJ1-1	CASSLARENTEAFF
TRBV11-2	TRBJ2-5	CASSFRQGSQETQYF
TRBV6-5	TRBJ2-1	CASSPQGAGEQFF
TRBV6-2/TRBV6-3	TRBJ1-5	CASSYGQGWNQPQHF
TRBV11-1	TRBJ2-5	CASSDRARTSRETQYF
TRBV12-5	TRBJ2-5	CASGLVKLAGRETQYF
TRBV10-3	TRBJ2-1	CAISLGTSGEWDNEQFF
TRBV25-1	TRBJ1-3	CASRVSSGNTIYF